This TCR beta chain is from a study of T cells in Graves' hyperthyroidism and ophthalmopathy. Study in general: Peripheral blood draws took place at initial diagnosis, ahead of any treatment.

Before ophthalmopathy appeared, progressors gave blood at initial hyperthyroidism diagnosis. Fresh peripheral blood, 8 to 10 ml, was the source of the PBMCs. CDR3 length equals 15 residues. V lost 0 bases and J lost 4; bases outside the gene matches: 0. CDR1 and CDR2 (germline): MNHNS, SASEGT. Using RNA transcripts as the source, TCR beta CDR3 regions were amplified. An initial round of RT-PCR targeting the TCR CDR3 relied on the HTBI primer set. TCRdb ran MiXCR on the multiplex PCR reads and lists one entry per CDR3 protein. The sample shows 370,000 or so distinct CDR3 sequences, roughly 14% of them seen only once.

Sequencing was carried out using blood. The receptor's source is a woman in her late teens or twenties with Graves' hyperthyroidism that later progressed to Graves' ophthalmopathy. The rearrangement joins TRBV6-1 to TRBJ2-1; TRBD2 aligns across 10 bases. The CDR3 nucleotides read TGTGCCAGCAGTGAAGCAGCGGGAGGGTACAATGAGCAGTTCTTC. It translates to CASSEAAGGYNEQFF.